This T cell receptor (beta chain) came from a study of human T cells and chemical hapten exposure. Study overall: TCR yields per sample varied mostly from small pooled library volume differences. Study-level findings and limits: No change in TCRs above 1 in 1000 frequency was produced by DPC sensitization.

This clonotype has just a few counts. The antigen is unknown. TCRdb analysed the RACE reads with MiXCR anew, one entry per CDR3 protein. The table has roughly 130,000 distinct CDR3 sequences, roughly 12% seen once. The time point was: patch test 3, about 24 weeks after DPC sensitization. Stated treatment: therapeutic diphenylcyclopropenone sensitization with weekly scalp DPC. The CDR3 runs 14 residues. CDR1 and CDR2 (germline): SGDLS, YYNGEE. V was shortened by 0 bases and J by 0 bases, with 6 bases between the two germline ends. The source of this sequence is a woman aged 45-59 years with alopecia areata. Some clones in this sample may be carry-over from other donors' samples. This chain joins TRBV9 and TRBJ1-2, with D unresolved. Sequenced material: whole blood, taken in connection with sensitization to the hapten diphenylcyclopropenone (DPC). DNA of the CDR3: TGTGCCAGCAGCGTAGACGGCCCTAACTATGGCTACACCTTC. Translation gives CASSVDGPNYGYTF.